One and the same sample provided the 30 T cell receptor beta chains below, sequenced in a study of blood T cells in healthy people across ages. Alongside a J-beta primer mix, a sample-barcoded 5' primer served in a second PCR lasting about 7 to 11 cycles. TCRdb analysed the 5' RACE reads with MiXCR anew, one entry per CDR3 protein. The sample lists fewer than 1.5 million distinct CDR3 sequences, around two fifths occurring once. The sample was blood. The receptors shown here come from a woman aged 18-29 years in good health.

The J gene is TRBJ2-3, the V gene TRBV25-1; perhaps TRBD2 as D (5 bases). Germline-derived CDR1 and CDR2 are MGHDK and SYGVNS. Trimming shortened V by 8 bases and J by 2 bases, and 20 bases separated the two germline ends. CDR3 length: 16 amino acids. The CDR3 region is CASRGERAGYTDTQYF. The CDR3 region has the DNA TGTGCCAGCCGTGGGGAGAGGGCGGGTTACACAGATACGCAGTATTTT.

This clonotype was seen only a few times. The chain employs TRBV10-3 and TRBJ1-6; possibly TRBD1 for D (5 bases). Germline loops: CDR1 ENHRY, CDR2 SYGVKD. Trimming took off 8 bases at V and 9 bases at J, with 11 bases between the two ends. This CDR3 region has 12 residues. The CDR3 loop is CAIGRVGSPLHF. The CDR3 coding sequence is TGTGCCATCGGCAGGGTTGGTTCACCCCTCCACTTT.

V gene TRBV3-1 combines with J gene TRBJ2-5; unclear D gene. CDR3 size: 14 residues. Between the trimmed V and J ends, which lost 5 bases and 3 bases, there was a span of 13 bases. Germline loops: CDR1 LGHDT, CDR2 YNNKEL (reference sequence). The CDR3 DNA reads TGTGCCAGCAGCACCGGGCCCCGAGAAGAGACCCAGTACTTC. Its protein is CASSTGPREETQYF.

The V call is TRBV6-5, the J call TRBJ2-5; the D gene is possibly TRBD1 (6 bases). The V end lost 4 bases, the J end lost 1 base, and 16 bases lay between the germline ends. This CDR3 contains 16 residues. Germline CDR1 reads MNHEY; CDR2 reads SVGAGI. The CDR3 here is CASSWGTRGGQETQYF. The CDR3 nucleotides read TGTGCCAGCAGTTGGGGAACTAGAGGGGGCCAAGAGACCCAGTACTTC.

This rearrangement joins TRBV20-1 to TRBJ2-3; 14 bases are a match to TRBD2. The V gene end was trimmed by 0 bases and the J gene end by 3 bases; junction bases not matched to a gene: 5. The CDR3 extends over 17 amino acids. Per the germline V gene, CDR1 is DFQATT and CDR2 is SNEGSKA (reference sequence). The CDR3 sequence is CSARDQTSGGATDTQYF. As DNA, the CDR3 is TGCAGTGCTAGAGACCAGACTAGCGGGGGGGCAACAGATACGCAGTATTTT.

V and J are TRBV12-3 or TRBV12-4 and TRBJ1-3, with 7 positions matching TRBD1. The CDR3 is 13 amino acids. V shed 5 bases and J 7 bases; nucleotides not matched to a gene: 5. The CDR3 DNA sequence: TGTGCCAGCAGTCCGGGGACAGCGAACACCATATATTTT. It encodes CASSPGTANTIYF.

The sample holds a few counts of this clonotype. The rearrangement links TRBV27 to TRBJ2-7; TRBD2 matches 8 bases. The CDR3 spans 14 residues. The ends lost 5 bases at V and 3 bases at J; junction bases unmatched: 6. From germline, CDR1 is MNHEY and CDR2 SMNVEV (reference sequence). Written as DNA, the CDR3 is TGTGCCAGCAGTCCGGGGACTAGGGTCTACGAGCAGTACTTC. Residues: CASSPGTRVYEQYF.

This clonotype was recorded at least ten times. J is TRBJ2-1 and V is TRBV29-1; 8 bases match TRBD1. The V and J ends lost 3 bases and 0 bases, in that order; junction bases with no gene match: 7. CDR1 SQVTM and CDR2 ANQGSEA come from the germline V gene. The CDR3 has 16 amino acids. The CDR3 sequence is CSVEGVRGPSYNEQFF. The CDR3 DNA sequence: TGCAGCGTTGAGGGGGTCAGGGGGCCCTCCTACAATGAGCAGTTCTTC.

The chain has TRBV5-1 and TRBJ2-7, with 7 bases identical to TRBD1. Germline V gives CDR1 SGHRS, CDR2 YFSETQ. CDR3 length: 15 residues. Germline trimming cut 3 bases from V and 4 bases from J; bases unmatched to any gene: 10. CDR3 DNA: TGCGCCAGCAGCTCCGACGACAGGGAAAGGTACGAGCAGTACTTC. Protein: CASSSDDRERYEQYF. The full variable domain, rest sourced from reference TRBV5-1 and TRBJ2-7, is KAGVTQTPRYLIKTRGQQVTLSCSPISGHRSVSWYQQTPGQGLQFLFEYFSETQRNKGNFPGRFSGRQFSNSRSEMNVSTLELGDSALYLCASSSDDRERYEQYFGPGTRLTVT.

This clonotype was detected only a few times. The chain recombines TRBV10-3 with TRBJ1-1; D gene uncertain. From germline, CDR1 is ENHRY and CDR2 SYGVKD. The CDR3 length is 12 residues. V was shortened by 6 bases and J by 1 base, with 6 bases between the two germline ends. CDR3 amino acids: CAIRRENTEAFF. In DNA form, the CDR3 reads TGTGCCATCAGGAGGGAGAACACTGAAGCTTTCTTT.

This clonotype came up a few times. CDR3 in DNA: TGCGCCAGCAGCCCGTACAGCGATAGCAATCAGCCCCAGCATTTT. Protein sequence: CASSPYSDSNQPQHF. This chain connects TRBV5-1 to TRBJ1-5; no clear D. This CDR3 has 15 residues. V was trimmed by 4 bases and J by 0 bases, leaving 11 bases between them. Germline loops: CDR1 SGHRS, CDR2 YFSETQ.

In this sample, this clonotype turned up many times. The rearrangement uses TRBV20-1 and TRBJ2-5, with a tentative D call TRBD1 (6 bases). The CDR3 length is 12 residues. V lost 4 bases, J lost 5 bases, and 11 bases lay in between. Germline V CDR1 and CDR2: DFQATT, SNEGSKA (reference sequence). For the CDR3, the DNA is TGCAGTGCTAAAAGGGGGTTGGAGACCCAGTACTTC. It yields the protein CSAKRGLETQYF.

This CDR3 reads CASSQVRLAGSNEQYF. For the CDR3, the DNA is TGTGCCAGCAGCCAAGTAAGACTAGCGGGAAGCAACGAGCAGTACTTC. V and J are TRBV3-1 and TRBJ2-4, with 11 bases fitting TRBD2. The J call is doubtful: the DNA matches TRBJ2-7 better. The germline gives CDR1 LGHDT, CDR2 YNNKEL (reference sequence). The CDR3 is 16 amino acids.

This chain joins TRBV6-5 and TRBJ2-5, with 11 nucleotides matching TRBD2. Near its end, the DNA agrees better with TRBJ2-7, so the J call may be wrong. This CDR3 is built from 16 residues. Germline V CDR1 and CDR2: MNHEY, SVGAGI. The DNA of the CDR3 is TGTGCCAGCAGTTCCGACGGGACTAGCGGAGACTACGAGCAGTACTTC. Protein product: CASSSDGTSGDYEQYF.

CDR3 protein: CASSPPGLAGGSQYF. The CDR3 DNA reads TGTGCCAGCAGTCCACCGGGACTAGCGGGAGGGTCGCAGTATTTT. The chain couples TRBV12-3 or TRBV12-4 to TRBJ2-3; 16 positions agree with TRBD2. V lost 5 bases to trimming and J lost 10 bases; unmatched junction nucleotides: 6. This CDR3 is built from 15 residues.

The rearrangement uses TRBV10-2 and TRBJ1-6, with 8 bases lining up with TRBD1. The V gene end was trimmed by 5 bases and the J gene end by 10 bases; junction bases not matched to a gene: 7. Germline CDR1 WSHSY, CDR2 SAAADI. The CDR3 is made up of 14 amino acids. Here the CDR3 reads CASSRTGKESPLHF. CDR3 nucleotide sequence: TGCGCCAGCAGTAGGACAGGGAAAGAATCACCCCTCCACTTT.

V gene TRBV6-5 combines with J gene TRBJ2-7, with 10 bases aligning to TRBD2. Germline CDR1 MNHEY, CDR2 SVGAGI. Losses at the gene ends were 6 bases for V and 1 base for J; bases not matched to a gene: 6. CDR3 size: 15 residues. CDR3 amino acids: CASRDGTSVSYEQYF. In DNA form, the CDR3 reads TGTGCCAGCAGAGACGGGACTAGCGTGTCCTACGAGCAGTACTTC.

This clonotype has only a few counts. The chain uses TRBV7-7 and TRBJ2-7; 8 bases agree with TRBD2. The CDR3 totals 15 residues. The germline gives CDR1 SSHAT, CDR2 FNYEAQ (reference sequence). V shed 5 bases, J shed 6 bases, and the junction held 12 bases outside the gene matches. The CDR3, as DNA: TGTGCCAGCAGCAAGACCTTAGCGGGAACCACCGAGCAGTACTTC. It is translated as CASSKTLAGTTEQYF.

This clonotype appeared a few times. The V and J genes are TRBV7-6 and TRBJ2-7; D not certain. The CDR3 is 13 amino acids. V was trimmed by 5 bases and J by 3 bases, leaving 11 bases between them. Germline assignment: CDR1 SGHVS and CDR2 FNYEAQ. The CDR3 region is CASSPKGDYEQYF. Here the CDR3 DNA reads TGTGCCAGCAGCCCCAAAGGTGACTACGAGCAGTACTTC. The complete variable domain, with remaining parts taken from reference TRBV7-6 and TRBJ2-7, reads GAGVSQSPRYKVTKRGQDVALRCDPISGHVSLYWYRQALGQGPEFLTYFNYEAQQDKSGLPNDRFSAERPEGSISTLTIQRTEQRDSAMYRCASSPKGDYEQYFGPGTRLTVT.

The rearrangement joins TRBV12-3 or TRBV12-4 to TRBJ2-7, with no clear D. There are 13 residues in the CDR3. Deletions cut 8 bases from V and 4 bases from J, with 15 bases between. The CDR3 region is CASVGSSPYEQYF. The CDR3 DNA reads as TGTGCCAGCGTAGGGTCTTCTCCTTACGAGCAGTACTTC.

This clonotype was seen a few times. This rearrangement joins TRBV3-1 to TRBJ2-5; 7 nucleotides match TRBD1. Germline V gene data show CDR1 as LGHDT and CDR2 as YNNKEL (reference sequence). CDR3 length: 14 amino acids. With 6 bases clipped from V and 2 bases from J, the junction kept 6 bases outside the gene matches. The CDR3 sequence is CASRLLDRQETQYF. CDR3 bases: TGTGCCAGCAGACTACTGGACAGGCAAGAGACCCAGTACTTC.

As DNA, the CDR3 is TGTGCCAGCAGTTTAGGGACACAGAGGTCTAATTCACCCCTCCACTTT. Translating it yields CASSLGTQRSNSPLHF. The V call is TRBV27, the J call TRBJ1-6, with D perhaps TRBD1 (6 bases). V lost 2 bases to trimming and J lost 6 bases, with 14 bases between them. Germline V gene lookup returns CDR1 MNHEY and CDR2 SMNVEV (reference sequence). The CDR3 has 16 residues.

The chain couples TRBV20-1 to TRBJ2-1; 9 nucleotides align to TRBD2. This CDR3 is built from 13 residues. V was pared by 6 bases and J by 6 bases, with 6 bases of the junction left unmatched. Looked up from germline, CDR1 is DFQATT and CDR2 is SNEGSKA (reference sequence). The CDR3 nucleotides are TGCAGTGCGGTGCTAGCGGGAACCAATGAGCAGTTCTTC. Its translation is CSAVLAGTNEQFF.

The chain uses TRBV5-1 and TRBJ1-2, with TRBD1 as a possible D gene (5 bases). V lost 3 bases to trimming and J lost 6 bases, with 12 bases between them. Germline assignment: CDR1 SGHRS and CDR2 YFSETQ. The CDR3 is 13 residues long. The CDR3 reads CASSSAGIDGYTF. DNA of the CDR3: TGCGCCAGCAGCTCGGCAGGGATAGATGGCTACACCTTC.

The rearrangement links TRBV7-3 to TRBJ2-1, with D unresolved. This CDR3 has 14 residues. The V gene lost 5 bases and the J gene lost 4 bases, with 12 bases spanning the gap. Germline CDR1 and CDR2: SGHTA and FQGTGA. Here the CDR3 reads CASSPTPMYNEQFF. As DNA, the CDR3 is TGTGCCAGCAGCCCAACCCCCATGTACAATGAGCAGTTCTTC. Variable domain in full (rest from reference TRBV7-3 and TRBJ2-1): GAGVSQTPSNKVTEKGKYVELRCDPISGHTALYWYRQSLGQGPEFLIYFQGTGAADDSGLPNDRFFAVRPEGSVSTLKIQRTERGDSAVYLCASSPTPMYNEQFFGPGTRLTVL.

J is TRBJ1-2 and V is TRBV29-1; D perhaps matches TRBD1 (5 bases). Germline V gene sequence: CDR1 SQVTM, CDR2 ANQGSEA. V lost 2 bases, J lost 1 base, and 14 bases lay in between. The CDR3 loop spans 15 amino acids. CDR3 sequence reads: CSVEQGAKLNYGYTF. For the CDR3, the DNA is TGCAGCGTTGAACAGGGTGCAAAGCTTAACTATGGCTACACCTTC.

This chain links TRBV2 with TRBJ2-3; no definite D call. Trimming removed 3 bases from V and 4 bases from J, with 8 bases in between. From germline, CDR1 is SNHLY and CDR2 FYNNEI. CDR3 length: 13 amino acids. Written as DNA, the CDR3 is TGTGCCAGCAGTGATTGGCGCGCAGATACGCAGTATTTT. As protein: CASSDWRADTQYF. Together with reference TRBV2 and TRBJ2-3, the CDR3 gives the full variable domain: EPEVTQTPSHQVTQMGQEVILRCVPISNHLYFYWYRQILGQKVEFLVSFYNNEISEKSEIFDDQFSVERPDGSNFTLKIRSTKLEDSAMYFCASSDWRADTQYFGPGTRLTVL.

The DNA for the CDR3 is TGCAGTGCTAGAGCCGTGGACAGTAATGAAAAACTGTTTTTT. This translates into CSARAVDSNEKLFF. V gene TRBV20-1 combines with J gene TRBJ1-4; possibly TRBD1 for D (6 bases). Trimming removed 1 base from V and 4 bases from J, with 10 bases in between. Germline lookup yields CDR1 DFQATT and CDR2 SNEGSKA (reference sequence). The CDR3 spans 14 residues.

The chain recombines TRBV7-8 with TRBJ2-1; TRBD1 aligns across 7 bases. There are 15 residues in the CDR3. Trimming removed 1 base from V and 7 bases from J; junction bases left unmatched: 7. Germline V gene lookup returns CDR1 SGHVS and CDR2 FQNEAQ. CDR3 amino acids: CASSLGAGGVNEQFF. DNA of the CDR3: TGTGCCAGCAGCTTAGGGGCAGGGGGTGTGAATGAGCAGTTCTTC. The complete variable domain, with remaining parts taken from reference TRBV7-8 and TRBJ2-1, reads GAGVSQSPRYKVAKRGQDVALRCDPISGHVSLFWYQQALGQGPEFLTYFQNEAQLDKSGLPSDRFFAERPEGSVSTLKIQRTQQEDSAVYLCASSLGAGGVNEQFFGPGTRLTVL.

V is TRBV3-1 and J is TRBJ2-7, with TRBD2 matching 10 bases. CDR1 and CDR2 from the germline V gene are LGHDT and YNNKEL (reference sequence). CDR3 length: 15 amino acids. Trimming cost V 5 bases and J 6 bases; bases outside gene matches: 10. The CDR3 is CASSTRLAGVGEQYF. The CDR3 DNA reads TGTGCCAGCAGCACACGCCTAGCGGGAGTGGGCGAGCAGTACTTC.